Each of the 6 T cell receptor beta chains below was sequenced from the same sample in a study of blood T cell repertoires in COVID-19. Method: immunoSEQ multiplex PCR; TCRdb's copy keeps in-frame clones and lacks some. The sample holds some 310,000 clones, just under 90% seen once. The specimen was PBMCs or T cells enriched from blood (not recorded which). These receptors were collected from a woman in her 30s who had recovered from COVID-19.

The chain has TRBV4-3 and TRBJ1-3; perhaps TRBD1 as D (5 bases). This CDR3 is built from 14 residues. V lost 4 bases and J 4 bases, leaving 11 bases between the germline ends. In germline, CDR1 is LGHNA, CDR2 YSLEER. Written as DNA, the CDR3 is TGCGCCAGCAGCCCCGGACACCTCGGAAACACCATATATTTT. Amino acid sequence: CASSPGHLGNTIYF.

This clone was detected only once. The V gene is TRBV5-1, the J gene TRBJ1-1; D might be TRBD1 (6 bases). V was shortened by 0 bases and J by 3 bases, with 15 bases between the two germline ends. Germline V gene data show CDR1 as SGHRS and CDR2 as YFSETQ. This CDR3 has 16 residues. The CDR3 protein is CASSLEAGATYTEAFF. DNA for the CDR3: TGCGCCAGCAGCTTGGAGGCGGGGGCCACCTACACTGAAGCTTTCTTT.

The rearrangement uses TRBV12-3 or TRBV12-4 and TRBJ2-1; weak D call: TRBD2 (6 bases). The CDR3 runs to 13 residues. The V and J ends lost 6 bases and 4 bases respectively, with 10 bases between them. This CDR3 is CASSSRGYNEQFF. The CDR3 nucleotides are TGTGCCAGCAGCAGTCGGGGGTACAATGAGCAGTTCTTC.

The J gene is TRBJ2-3, the V gene TRBV5-6, with no clear D. The CDR3 is made up of 17 amino acids. Germline CDR1 and CDR2: SGHDT and YYEEEE. Trimming removed 1 base from V and 2 bases from J, with 17 bases in between. The CDR3 loop is CASSLPTAPAFTDTQYF. The CDR3 DNA reads TGTGCCAGCAGCTTGCCCACTGCGCCCGCCTTCACAGATACGCAGTATTTT. The full variable domain, in which reference TRBV5-6 and TRBJ2-3 provide the parts outside the CDR3, is DAGVTQSPTHLIKTRGQQVTLRCSPKSGHDTVSWYQQALGQGPQFIFQYYEEEERQRGNFPDRFSGHQFPNYSSELNVNALLLGDSALYLCASSLPTAPAFTDTQYFGPGTRLTVL.

J is TRBJ2-1 and V is TRBV18; D not resolved. Trimming removed 5 bases at V and 7 bases at J, with 12 bases between. From germline, CDR1 is KGHSH and CDR2 LQKENI. The CDR3 consists of 13 residues. This chain's CDR3 is CASSSLAWNEQFF. CDR3 sequence (DNA): TGTGCCAGCTCATCCTTAGCTTGGAATGAGCAGTTCTTC.

This clone was seen only once. The rearrangement joins TRBV10-2 to TRBJ1-5; D possibly corresponds to TRBD1 (5 bases). CDR1 is WSHSY and CDR2 is SAAADI in the germline V gene. The CDR3 length is 15 residues. Trimming took off 3 bases at V and 3 bases at J, with 12 bases between the two ends. In DNA form, the CDR3 reads TGCGCCAGCAGTGAAGGGGACTTCTTCAATCAGCCCCAGCATTTT. It is translated as CASSEGDFFNQPQHF.